A single sample is the source of the 23 T cell receptor beta chains below, sequenced in a study of blood T cell repertoires in COVID-19. Only in-frame clones appear in the TCRdb table, and some are missing; sequencing was by immunoSEQ multiplex PCR. The data hold 150,000 to 200,000 clones, with 86% observed a single time. Material: peripheral blood. The receptor source for this set is a woman aged 25 to 39 with active or convalescent COVID-19.

The V call is TRBV10-3, the J call TRBJ2-1, with 7 bases fitting TRBD2. Germline V CDR1 and CDR2: ENHRY, SYGVKD. The CDR3 contains 16 residues. V shed 11 bases and J 8 bases; nucleotides not matched to a gene: 21. The CDR3 nucleotides are TGTGCCGCTTCCTATAATTGGGAGGGACCCCCAGATGAGCAGTTCTTC. Protein sequence: CAASYNWEGPPDEQFF.

The J gene is TRBJ1-6, the V gene TRBV25-1; D may be TRBD1 (5 bases). Germline V gene lookup returns CDR1 MGHDK and CDR2 SYGVNS. The CDR3 runs 14 residues. V was clipped by 5 bases and J by 10 bases, with 15 bases between them. The CDR3 region has the DNA TGTGCCAGCAGTCCCCAGGGTCGGGTCTCACCCCTCCACTTT. Translated, it gives CASSPQGRVSPLHF.

V usage is TRBV10-3 and J usage is TRBJ1-5; D gene unclear. Germline loops: CDR1 ENHRY, CDR2 SYGVKD. The CDR3 consists of 13 residues. The V end was cut by 3 bases, the J end by 2 bases, with 5 bases between. CDR3 bases: TGTGCCATCAGTGATTCGGGCAATCAGCCCCAGCATTTT. The encoded protein is CAISDSGNQPQHF.

The chain combines TRBV9 with TRBJ1-1; D not certain. Trimming left V 4 bases short and J 3 bases short, with 10 bases between. From germline, CDR1 is SGDLS and CDR2 YYNGEE. The CDR3 covers 13 residues. CDR3 protein: CASSTRIDTEAFF. Written as DNA, the CDR3 is TGTGCCAGCAGCACTAGGATCGACACTGAAGCTTTCTTT.

V usage is TRBV2 and J usage is TRBJ2-1, with 10 bases lining up with TRBD2. V was clipped by 4 bases and J by 5 bases; unmatched bases: 5. The CDR3 consists of 15 residues. Germline V CDR1 and CDR2: SNHLY, FYNNEI. The CDR3 here is CASSAQLAGHNEQFF. The CDR3 bases are TGTGCCAGCAGTGCCCAACTAGCGGGGCACAATGAGCAGTTCTTC. Using reference TRBV2 and TRBJ2-1 for the parts outside the CDR3, the full variable domain is EPEVTQTPSHQVTQMGQEVILRCVPISNHLYFYWYRQILGQKVEFLVSFYNNEISEKSEIFDDQFSVERPDGSNFTLKIRSTKLEDSAMYFCASSAQLAGHNEQFFGPGTRLTVL.

The chain is built from TRBV13 and TRBJ1-1, with no clear D. Germline CDR1 PRHDT, CDR2 FYEKMQ (reference sequence). The ends were cut back, 4 bases at V and 0 bases at J, with 9 bases in the middle. The CDR3 is made up of 14 amino acids. In nucleotides, the CDR3 is TGTGCCAGCAGCTCGGGATCACTGAACACTGAAGCTTTCTTT. It translates to CASSSGSLNTEAFF.

This chain connects TRBV15 to TRBJ2-5; D ambiguous. CDR3 length: 16 amino acids. Looked up from germline, CDR1 is LNHNV and CDR2 is YYDKDF (reference sequence). The V gene lost 1 base and the J gene lost 5 bases, with 17 bases spanning the gap. The CDR3 bases are TGTGCCACCAGCAGAGGTCTGGCTGTACCGCCGGAGACCCAGTACTTC. Amino acids: CATSRGLAVPPETQYF.

The genes are TRBV25-1 and TRBJ1-1, with 9 bases matching TRBD1. The CDR3 consists of 13 residues. The germline gives CDR1 MGHDK, CDR2 SYGVNS. Losses at the gene ends were 6 bases for V and 5 bases for J; bases not matched to a gene: 4. The CDR3 DNA is TGTGCCAGCAGGACGACAGGGGGGACTGAAGCTTTCTTT. Translated, it gives CASRTTGGTEAFF.

V gene TRBV30 combines with J gene TRBJ2-6; D not certain. CDR3 length: 15 amino acids. Trimming pared 2 bases from V and 0 bases from J, leaving 8 bases between. CDR1 is GTSNPN and CDR2 is SVGIG in the germline V gene (reference sequence). Here the CDR3 DNA reads TGTGCCTGGAGTAATCAGATCTCTGGGGCCAACGTCCTGACTTTC. Translating it yields CAWSNQISGANVLTF.

This clone was seen a handful of times. V gene TRBV7-9 combines with J gene TRBJ1-5, with D unclear. This CDR3 is built from 14 residues. CDR1 and CDR2 from the germline V gene are SEHNR and FQNEAQ (reference sequence). The V and J ends lost 5 bases and 2 bases respectively, with 10 bases between them. The CDR3 bases are TGTGCCAGCAGCCCCGTAACTGGCAATCAGCCCCAGCATTTT. It translates to CASSPVTGNQPQHF. The complete variable domain, with remaining parts taken from reference TRBV7-9 and TRBJ1-5, reads DTGVSQNPRHKITKRGQNVTFRCDPISEHNRLYWYRQTLGQGPEFLTYFQNEAQLEKSRLLSDRFSAERPKGSFSTLEIQRTEQGDSAMYLCASSPVTGNQPQHFGDGTRLSIL.

This clone was counted a few times. V is TRBV27 and J is TRBJ2-7, with TRBD2 matching over 8 bases. The CDR3 is 16 residues long. CDR1 MNHEY and CDR2 SMNVEV come from the germline V gene (reference sequence). J was trimmed by 0 bases and V by 4 bases; bases with no gene match: 8. The CDR3 region is CASSWAGGRSSYEQYF. CDR3 DNA: TGTGCCAGCAGTTGGGCGGGGGGCCGGAGCTCCTACGAGCAGTACTTC.

The J gene is TRBJ1-5, the V gene TRBV28; D is unclear. Trimming cost V 5 bases and J 3 bases, with 11 bases left between them. The CDR3 is made up of 14 amino acids. Per germline, CDR1 MDHEN and CDR2 SYDVKM. CDR3 amino acids: CASSLRVPNQPQHF. In nucleotides, the CDR3 is TGTGCCAGCAGTCTGAGGGTTCCCAATCAGCCCCAGCATTTT.

V and J are TRBV3-1 (or the pseudogene TRBV3-2) and TRBJ2-5; 7 nucleotides match TRBD1. Trimming at V came to 2 bases and at J to 1 base, leaving 1 base not matched to a gene. This CDR3 contains 14 residues. Germline V gene data show CDR1 as LGHDT and CDR2 as YNNKEL (reference sequence). CDR3 protein: CASSQRQGQETQYF. The CDR3 DNA follows: TGTGCCAGCAGCCAACGACAGGGCCAAGAGACCCAGTACTTC.

The V gene is TRBV27, the J gene TRBJ2-7; 9 positions agree with TRBD1. There are 15 residues in the CDR3. Germline assignment: CDR1 MNHEY and CDR2 SMNVEV (reference sequence). Trimming removed 8 bases from V and 3 bases from J; junction bases left unmatched: 11. CDR3 sequence: CASQKTGGEGYEQYF. CDR3 in DNA: TGTGCCAGCCAAAAAACAGGGGGCGAGGGCTACGAGCAGTACTTC.

The rearrangement joins TRBV27 to TRBJ1-4, with 8 bases fitting TRBD1. The CDR3 has 15 residues. Trimming cost V 6 bases and J 8 bases; bases outside gene matches: 11. Germline-derived CDR1 and CDR2 are MNHEY and SMNVEV (reference sequence). Written as DNA, the CDR3 is TGTGCCAGCAGGAAGGACAGGGACTTCCAAGAAAAACTGTTTTTT. Translated, it gives CASRKDRDFQEKLFF.

The V and J genes are TRBV7-9 and TRBJ1-2; 9 bases are a match to TRBD1. Trimming removed 5 bases from V and 1 base from J; junction bases left unmatched: 5. The CDR3 contains 15 residues. The germline V gene has CDR1 SEHNR and CDR2 FQNEAQ (reference sequence). CDR3 in amino acids: CASSPRTGVNYGYTF. The CDR3 DNA is TGTGCCAGCAGCCCTAGGACAGGGGTTAACTATGGCTACACCTTC.

The CDR3, as DNA: TGTGCCTGGAGTCTGAGACTAGCGGGGACCACTAGCACAGATACGCAGTATTTT. The encoded protein is CAWSLRLAGTTSTDTQYF. The V and J genes are TRBV30 and TRBJ2-3; 11 positions agree with TRBD2. V was pared by 2 bases and J by 0 bases, with 10 bases of the junction left unmatched. Looked up from germline, CDR1 is GTSNPN and CDR2 is SVGIG (reference sequence). CDR3 length: 18 amino acids.

The chain has TRBV19 and TRBJ2-4, with D possibly matching TRBD1 (6 bases). The germline V gene encodes CDR1 LNHDA and CDR2 SQIVND (reference sequence). The CDR3 totals 14 residues. Trimming removed 1 base at V and 4 bases at J, with 8 bases between. CDR3 sequence (DNA): TGTGCCAGTAGTATAGGACAGGTTAAAAACATTCAGTACTTC. Translated, it gives CASSIGQVKNIQYF. Filled out from reference TRBV19 and TRBJ2-4, the complete variable domain reads DGGITQSPKYLFRKEGQNVTLSCEQNLNHDAMYWYRQDPGQGLRLIYYSQIVNDFQKGDIAEGYSVSREKKESFPLTVTSAQKNPTAFYLCASSIGQVKNIQYFGAGTRLSVL.

A word on this clone: The identical CDR3 is also encoded by other nucleotide sequences in the sample. The rearrangement links TRBV2 to TRBJ1-5, with unresolved D. V was shortened by 4 bases and J by 2 bases, with 6 bases between the two germline ends. Germline CDR1 and CDR2: SNHLY and FYNNEI. The CDR3 consists of 13 residues. CDR3 coding DNA: TGTGCCAGCAGTGGGCAGGGCAATCAGCCCCAGCATTTT. Translating it yields CASSGQGNQPQHF.

This sequence joins TRBV19 and TRBJ2-3; 7 bases are a match to TRBD1. Germline-derived CDR1 and CDR2 are LNHDA and SQIVND (reference sequence). The CDR3 is 16 amino acids. J was trimmed by 2 bases and V by 1 base; bases with no gene match: 6. CDR3 protein: CASSIVGQENTDTQYF. As DNA, the CDR3 is TGTGCCAGTAGTATAGTCGGACAGGAAAACACAGATACGCAGTATTTT.

The chain uses TRBV19 and TRBJ1-4; D might be TRBD1 (5 bases). Germline CDR1 and CDR2: LNHDA and SQIVND (reference sequence). The CDR3 sequence is 17 residues long. Deletions cut 6 bases from V and 6 bases from J, with 23 bases between. CDR3 bases: TGTGCCAGTAGCACGAAGGGGCAGGATGGGGCTGATGAAAAACTGTTTTTT. This translates into CASSTKGQDGADEKLFF.

The rearrangement uses TRBV19 and TRBJ1-1, with D maybe TRBD1 (6 bases). This CDR3 is 15 amino acids long. The V gene's germline CDR1 is LNHDA and CDR2 SQIVND (reference sequence). Between the trimmed V and J ends, which lost 5 bases and 1 base, there was a span of 14 bases. In nucleotides, the CDR3 is TGTGCCAGTAGTTCCCGTTGGACAGAGAACACTGAAGCTTTCTTT. Its protein is CASSSRWTENTEAFF.

The chain joins TRBV10-3 to TRBJ2-1; TRBD1 matches at 8 bases. The V segment lost 6 bases and the J segment 10 bases; nucleotides outside the gene matches: 14. Germline V gives CDR1 ENHRY, CDR2 SYGVKD. This CDR3 is built from 15 residues. CDR3 in amino acids: CAIRDRDSQGREQFF. CDR3 coding DNA: TGTGCCATCAGGGACAGGGACTCTCAGGGACGGGAGCAGTTCTTC.